This T cell receptor (beta chain) was recovered during a study of identical twins. Regarding the study as a whole: While abundant cord blood beta clonotypes carried fewer insertions, memory repertoires showed no such pattern.

TCRdb itself ran the 5' RACE reads through MiXCR, one entry per CDR3 protein. The sample records a few hundred thousand distinct CDR3 sequences, around 9.6% being singletons. Germline lookup yields CDR1 SGHTA and CDR2 FQGNSA. The V gene end was trimmed by 4 bases and the J gene end by 2 bases; junction bases not matched to a gene: 7. This CDR3 region has 16 residues. Ten or more counts support this clonotype. Antigen: not known. This sample was shared with a second study, whose subject was yellow fever vaccine responses in identical twins.

V and J are TRBV7-2 and TRBJ2-3, with 9 bases that match TRBD1. The source material was PBMCs. This clonotype was obtained from a woman aged 18-35 years in good health. The CDR3 sequence is CASSSGTGSITDTQYF. For the CDR3, the DNA is TGTGCCAGCAGCTCCGGGACAGGGAGTATCACAGATACGCAGTATTTT.